The entry below describes one T cell receptor beta chain. CDR1 SGHDT and CDR2 YYEEEE come from the germline V gene. V was shortened by 4 bases and J by 4 bases, with 6 bases between the two germline ends. CDR3 length: 11 residues. Study processing details: Estimation of nucleated cell counts relied on the amplification of reference gene primers. Sequencing was performed with immunoSEQ multiplex PCR; in TCRdb, only in-frame clones are kept and a portion is missing. The V and J calls and the clone size are those of that table, but D and trimming were determined from the DNA. The sample holds around 110,000 clones, around 89% seen once. This entry is derived from a study of blood T cell repertoires in COVID-19. About the study: Sites across the United States, Italy and Spain contributed samples from acute and convalescent COVID-19. The cDNA or gDNA used as material had been derived from T cells, B-cell-depleted T cells, or PBMCs.

The sample consisted of peripheral blood. The source is a middle-aged man with active or convalescent COVID-19. This sequence joins TRBV5-6 and TRBJ2-7, with no clear D. CDR3 coding DNA: TGTGCCAGCAGCCTAGGTTACGAGCAGTACTTC. This codes for CASSLGYEQYF.